One T cell receptor (beta chain) is described in this entry. Antigen unknown. Profiled with immunoSEQ multiplex PCR; TCRdb holds only in-frame clones, not every one. The sample has roughly 89,000 clones; 85% to 90% are singletons. The sample belongs to a study of OX40 agonist ivuxolimab in advanced cancers. Overall study: At doses from 0.01 to 10 mg/kg, patients were given intravenous ivuxolimab every 2 weeks.

At cycle 4 day 1, cycle 7 day 1, and baseline, blood was sampled. Regarding the study as a whole: Clonal expansion in partial responders at 0.1-3.0 mg/kg ranked among the lowest. CD4+ and CD8+ blood T cells expanded clonally by week 6 at 0.1 to 3.0 mg/kg.

The CDR3 length is 13 residues. Per the germline V gene, CDR1 is LNHDA and CDR2 is SQIVND (reference sequence). V lost 8 bases, J lost 0 bases, and 8 bases lay in between. The chain uses TRBV19 and TRBJ1-5; D call uncertain. The TCR sequence derives from an adult with an advanced solid tumor such as melanoma, head and neck, liver or kidney cancer. The material sequenced was CD4+ or CD8+ T cells sorted from blood, taken in a trial of the OX40 agonist ivuxolimab. Here the CDR3 reads CASGPFSNQPQHF. As DNA, the CDR3 is TGTGCCAGTGGACCCTTTAGCAATCAGCCCCAGCATTTT.